This TCR beta chain was recorded in a study of T cell changes during pregnancy in multiple sclerosis. Clones were read by immunoSEQ multiplex PCR, and TCRdb kept only the in-frame ones, dropping some. The repertoire holds under 50,000 clones, with approximately 89% as singletons. The sample was CD8+ T cells from peripheral blood mononuclear cells, taken in the second trimester of pregnancy. This clonotype originated in a female donor with multiple sclerosis, enrolled in a pregnancy study.

The CDR3 sequence is CASSSGVPGYGYTF. CDR3 nucleotides: TGCGCCAGCAGCTCCGGCGTCCCAGGCTATGGCTACACCTTC. The chain employs TRBV4-1 and TRBJ1-2; no clear D. The CDR3 sequence is 14 residues long. V lost 5 bases and J lost 4, with 14 bases in between. Per germline, CDR1 MGHRA and CDR2 YSYEKL.